Following are 32 T cell receptor beta chains from one sample sequenced in a study of tissue T cells after allogeneic stem cell transplantation. Time point denoted: mouse harvest day 7 after allogeneic transplant. Each mouse received 10^7 T-cell-depleted marrow cells plus 10^6 splenic CD5+ T cells by tail vein. Data came from immunoSEQ multiplex PCR; TCRdb stores just in-frame clones and leaves some out. The sample includes under 6,000 clones, 48% seen only once; the top ten take about 5.5%. Sequenced: gut tissue. These receptors were obtained from a female BALB/c mouse given C57BL/6 T cells with graft-versus-host disease after an allogeneic hematopoietic cell transplant.

Points on this clone: Gene names denote mouse genes. Incomplete CDR3 DNA: TGTGCCAGCGGGACATCTTCCTATAATTCGCCCCTCTAC. As protein: CASGTSSYNSPLY. The CDR3 in full is CASGTSSYNSPLYF. This chain links TRBV13-3 with TRBJ1-6, with D perhaps matching TRBD1 (6 bases). The read falls 1 residue short of the CDR3 end, and the missing part is taken from the germline J gene. TRBJ1-6 is noted as an ORF with a role that remains uncertain. Trimming stripped 7 bases from V and 0 bases from J, with 8 bases between. Germline lookup yields CDR1 NNHDY and CDR2 SYVADS. This CDR3 has 14 residues.

A word on this clone: Mouse names are used for the genes. The read comes to an end 1 residue before the CDR3 does, leaving the germline J gene to fill in the end. This chain connects TRBV26 to TRBJ2-7, with 7 bases that match TRBD1. This CDR3 comprises 14 residues. The J segment lost 0 bases and the V segment lost 2 bases, leaving 1 base of the junction unmatched. CDR1 is KGHPV and CDR2 is FQNQEV in the germline V gene (reference sequence). The CDR3 bases that were read are TGTGCCAGCAGTCTGGGGACAGCCTCCTATGAACAGTAC. It is translated as CASSLGTASYEQY. The CDR3, in full, reads CASSLGTASYEQYF.

This clone was seen a handful of times. Gene names are mouse gene names. The observed sequence ends 1 residue before the CDR3 terminus, with the missing tail filled in from the germline J gene. V gene TRBV26 combines with J gene TRBJ2-1; D is perhaps TRBD2 (5 bases). The CDR3 is 15 amino acids. Germline V CDR1 and CDR2: KGHPV, FQNQEV (reference sequence). Trimming removed 3 bases at V and 2 bases at J, with 11 bases between. The chain's CDR3 is CASSLLGYDYAEQFF. The sequenced CDR3 bases are TGTGCCAGCAGTCTATTGGGGTACGACTATGCTGAGCAGTTC.

This clone was observed a few times. Gene names refer to mouse genes. The CDR3 is cut off 1 residue early in the read; its end comes from the germline J gene. The V and J genes are TRBV3 and TRBJ2-2; D not certain. The CDR3 spans 14 residues. Trimming cost V 4 bases and J 1 base, with 7 bases left between them. CDR1 is SNHLY and CDR2 is FYNGKV in the germline V gene (reference sequence). Incomplete CDR3 DNA: TGTGCCAGCAGCTCGACTTTAAACACCGGGCAGCTCTAC. It codes for CASSSTLNTGQLY. The CDR3 reads in full as CASSSTLNTGQLYF.

The sample holds a few counts of this clone. Mouse gene names apply. Read data end 1 residue before the CDR3 end; the end is taken from the germline J gene. The sample has other DNA sequences that encode this CDR3 too. The chain employs TRBV26 and TRBJ2-7; 13 bases align to TRBD2. Germline V lookup: CDR1 KGHPV, CDR2 FQNQEV (reference sequence). This CDR3 contains 14 residues. Trimming took 4 bases from V and 7 from J; bases not matched to a gene: 4. The CDR3 is CASSRTGGALEQYF. Partial CDR3 DNA: TGTGCCAGCAGTCGGACTGGGGGGGCGTTAGAACAGTAC.

About this clone itself: The genes and germline here are from mouse. Read data end 1 residue before the CDR3 end; the end is taken from the germline J gene. The rearrangement links TRBV13-2 to TRBJ2-7; D not certain. CDR3 length: 12 residues. Germline loops: CDR1 NNHNN, CDR2 SYGAGS (reference sequence). Trimming shortened V by 0 bases and J by 4 bases, and 5 bases separated the two germline ends. CDR3 in amino acids: CASGDARYEQYF. Partial CDR3 DNA: TGTGCCAGCGGTGATGCAAGGTATGAACAGTAC.

Regarding this clone: Gene and germline names: mouse. The DNA ends 1 residue before the CDR3 does, and the rest of the CDR3 is filled in from the germline J gene. The chain uses TRBV3 and TRBJ2-3; 14 positions match TRBD2. CDR1 is SNHLY, CDR2 FYNGKV, per germline (reference sequence). The CDR3 is made up of 15 amino acids. Trimming at V came to 5 bases and at J to 9 bases, leaving 7 bases not matched to a gene. CDR3 in amino acids: CASSPGLGGRGTLYF. CDR3 bases read: TGTGCCAGCAGCCCGGGACTGGGGGGGCGTGGGACGCTGTAT.

This clone was found a few times. Genes and germline come from the mouse. The read ends 1 residue early relative to the CDR3; the germline J gene fills the gap. The chain employs TRBV3 and TRBJ2-3; 7 bases are a match to TRBD2. Germline assignment: CDR1 SNHLY and CDR2 FYNGKV (reference sequence). This CDR3 is 15 amino acids long. V lost 0 bases, J lost 3 bases, and 3 bases stayed unmatched. Here the CDR3 reads CASSLAGGRAETLYF. The part of the CDR3 DNA that was read is TGTGCCAGCAGCTTAGCTGGGGGGAGGGCAGAAACGCTGTAT.

The table lists this clone with a count of one. Here the gene names and germline are mouse. The read falls 1 residue short of the CDR3 end, and the missing part is taken from the germline J gene. V gene TRBV3 combines with J gene TRBJ2-2, with D perhaps assigned TRBD1 or TRBD2 (5 bases each). The CDR3 is 15 residues long. In germline, CDR1 is SNHLY, CDR2 FYNGKV (reference sequence). V gave up 1 base and J gave up 2 bases, with 8 bases separating them. The CDR3 bases that were read are TGTGCCAGCAGCTTAGGGGGCGCGAACACCGGGCAGCTCTAC. Translation: CASSLGGANTGQLY. The complete CDR3 reads CASSLGGANTGQLYF.

This clone was observed a few times. Mouse germline and gene names are used. The sequenced fragment ends 1 residue before the CDR3 boundary, so the rest is inferred from the germline J gene. V gene TRBV13-1 combines with J gene TRBJ2-1, with 10 nucleotides matching TRBD1. The CDR3 loop spans 15 amino acids. Losses at the gene ends were 2 bases for V and 4 bases for J; bases not matched to a gene: 3. In germline, CDR1 is NSHNY, CDR2 SYGAGN. The CDR3 here is CASSDRDRGYAEQFF. CDR3 DNA, as far as it was read: TGTGCCAGCAGTGACCGGGACAGGGGATATGCTGAGCAGTTC.

This clone turned up a few times. Gene names and germline refer to mouse. The read stops 1 residue short of the end of the CDR3; the missing end is completed from the germline J gene. The chain employs TRBV16 and TRBJ2-7, with 10 nucleotides matching TRBD2. J lost 7 bases, V lost 0 bases, and 6 bases had no gene match. The germline V gene encodes CDR1 SGHSA and CDR2 FRNQAP. The CDR3 loop spans 15 amino acids. This CDR3 reads CASSLDPWGGAEQYF. The CDR3 DNA, read in part, is TGTGCAAGCAGCTTAGATCCCTGGGGGGGCGCCGAACAGTAC. Full variable domain (missing parts from reference TRBV16 and TRBJ2-7): NAGVIQTPRHKVTGKGQEATLWCEPISGHSAVFWYRQTIVQGLEFLTYFRNQAPIDDSGMPKERFSAQMPNQSHSTLKIQSTQPQDSAVYLCASSLDPWGGAEQYFGPGTRLTVL.

Comment on this clone: Gene names follow the mouse nomenclature. The sequenced fragment ends 1 residue before the CDR3 boundary, so the rest is inferred from the germline J gene. The chain carries TRBV15 and TRBJ1-3, with D possibly being TRBD1 (6 bases). Between the trimmed V and J ends, which lost 5 bases and 0 bases, there was a span of 8 bases. There are 14 residues in the CDR3. The germline CDR1 and CDR2 sequences are SGHND and FRSKSL. The CDR3 sequence: CASSLTGSGNTLYF. The sequenced part of the CDR3 DNA is TGTGCCAGCAGTCTGACAGGTTCTGGAAATACGCTCTAT.

In regard to this clone: Genes and germline come from the mouse. The read halts 1 residue ahead of the CDR3 end, with the missing end drawn from the germline J gene. The rearrangement links TRBV26 to TRBJ2-7, with 8 bases lining up with TRBD1. The germline CDR1 and CDR2 sequences are KGHPV and FQNQEV (reference sequence). The CDR3 is 13 amino acids. V lost 4 bases and J lost 6; bases outside the gene matches: 5. CDR3 region: CASSRRTGFEQYF. The CDR3 DNA, read in part, is TGTGCCAGCAGTCGCCGGACAGGGTTTGAACAGTAC.

Concerning this clone: Gene names and germline match the mouse. The read ends 1 residue early relative to the CDR3; the germline J gene fills the gap. V gene TRBV13-2 combines with J gene TRBJ2-7; 9 nucleotides align to TRBD1. The junction had 2 bases not matched to a gene; V was cut back by 6 bases and J by 4 bases. The CDR3 runs 12 residues. Per the germline V gene, CDR1 is NNHNN and CDR2 is SYGAGS (reference sequence). Incomplete CDR3 DNA: TGTGCCAGCGAGGACAGGGGTTATGAACAGTAC. Its protein is CASEDRGYEQY. The whole CDR3 region reads CASEDRGYEQYF.

In the case of this clone: Each gene name is a mouse one. The CDR3 region is CASSRKGGSSYEQYF. The part of the CDR3 DNA that was read is TGTGCCAGCAGCCGGAAGGGGGGGAGCTCCTATGAACAGTAC. The chain links TRBV3 to TRBJ2-7; D possibly corresponds to TRBD2 (7 bases). The CDR3 end is not reached by the read, which stops 1 residue before it; the germline J gene fills it in. The V gene lost 5 bases and the J gene lost 0 bases, with 14 bases spanning the gap. This CDR3 has 15 amino acids. Germline-derived CDR1 and CDR2 are SNHLY and FYNGKV (reference sequence). The full variable domain, in which reference TRBV3 and TRBJ2-7 provide the parts outside the CDR3, is GPKVLQIPSHQIIDMGQMVTLNCDPVSNHLYFYWYKQILGQQMEFLVNFYNGKVMEKSKLFKDQFSVERPDGSYFTLKIQPTALEDSAVYFCASSRKGGSSYEQYFGPGTRLTVL.

About this clone itself: Germline and genes here are mouse. The covered CDR3 bases are TGTGCCAGCGGGGCCGGGACTGGGGGGTCCCCGGACACCCAGTAC. Residues: CASGAGTGGSPDTQY. The entire CDR3 protein is CASGAGTGGSPDTQYF. The chain combines TRBV13-2 with TRBJ2-5, with 12 bases that match TRBD2. The CDR3 is cut off 1 residue early in the read; its end comes from the germline J gene. The V and J ends lost 5 bases and 6 bases, in that order; junction bases with no gene match: 10. The germline CDR1 and CDR2 sequences are NNHNN and SYGAGS (reference sequence). CDR3 length: 16 amino acids.

As regards this clone: Genes here carry mouse names. The missing CDR3 end, 1 residue past where the read stops, is filled in from the germline J gene. This chain joins TRBV26 and TRBJ2-1; D possibly corresponds to TRBD2 (6 bases). V shed 3 bases and J shed 6 bases, with 9 bases lying between them. The CDR3 consists of 13 residues. Germline V CDR1 and CDR2: KGHPV, FQNQEV (reference sequence). CDR3: CASSLLGGAEQFF. Incomplete CDR3 DNA: TGTGCCAGCAGTCTACTGGGAGGTGCTGAGCAGTTC.

Worth noting for this clone: Gene names are the mouse ones. The CDR3 end falls 1 residue outside the read, so it is completed with the germline J gene. J is TRBJ2-5 and V is TRBV3, with a weak D call TRBD1 (5 bases). CDR3 length equals 14 residues. Trimming left V 1 base short and J 2 bases short, with 7 bases between. Looked up from germline, CDR1 is SNHLY and CDR2 is FYNGKV (reference sequence). CDR3 amino acids: CASSLGGVQDTQYF. Partial CDR3 DNA: TGTGCCAGCAGCTTAGGAGGGGTCCAAGACACCCAGTAC.

Concerning this clone: Germline and genes: mouse. The CDR3 is cut off 1 residue early in the read; its end comes from the germline J gene. This rearrangement joins TRBV26 to TRBJ1-1, with 7 bases aligning to TRBD1. The CDR3 has 14 residues. Germline loops: CDR1 KGHPV, CDR2 FQNQEV (reference sequence). Trimming took 7 bases from V and 1 from J; bases not matched to a gene: 6. CDR3 protein: CASTRQGGNTEVFF. The part of the CDR3 DNA that was read is TGTGCCAGCACCCGACAGGGAGGAAACACAGAAGTCTTC.

This clone occurred a few times. Germline and genes: mouse. The observed sequence ends 1 residue before the CDR3 terminus, with the missing tail filled in from the germline J gene. The rearrangement uses TRBV26 and TRBJ1-1; D call uncertain. This CDR3 is built from 13 residues. Trimming took off 0 bases at V and 4 bases at J, with 6 bases between the two ends. CDR1 KGHPV and CDR2 FQNQEV come from the germline V gene (reference sequence). The sequenced part of the CDR3 DNA is TGTGCCAGCAGTCTGTCGCCGGGCACAGAAGTCTTC. Residues: CASSLSPGTEVF. From start to end, the CDR3 is CASSLSPGTEVFF.

This clone was counted only a few times. Gene names refer to mouse genes. The read is 1 residue too short to cover the CDR3 end, so that end is filled in from the germline J gene. The rearrangement joins TRBV3 to TRBJ2-5; 11 bases match TRBD2. The germline gives CDR1 SNHLY, CDR2 FYNGKV (reference sequence). V shed 2 bases, J shed 5 bases, and the junction held 6 bases outside the gene matches. The CDR3 consists of 16 residues. The part of the CDR3 DNA that was read is TGTGCCAGCAGCTTATACTGGGGGGGCGCGAGAGACACCCAGTAC. Its protein product is CASSLYWGGARDTQY. The whole CDR3 region reads CASSLYWGGARDTQYF.

To note about this clone: Genes and germline are mouse. The covered CDR3 bases are TGCTCCAGCAGTCAATCCACAGACTATGCTGAGCAGTTC. This encodes CSSSQSTDYAEQF. The entire CDR3 protein is CSSSQSTDYAEQFF. The chain uses TRBV23 and TRBJ2-1; no check of the table's D call, TRBD1, against the DNA was made. The read falls 1 residue short of the CDR3 end, and the missing part is taken from the germline J gene. Germline V lookup: CDR1 KGHTA, CDR2 FQNQQP. The CDR3 spans 14 residues.

This clone was counted a few times. Germline and genes here are mouse. The CDR3 end is not reached by the read, which stops 1 residue before it; the germline J gene fills it in. The rearrangement uses TRBV20 and TRBJ2-4; unclear D gene. CDR1 and CDR2 (germline): GFQATS, STVNSAI. The CDR3 totals 12 residues. Trimming removed 5 bases at V and 0 bases at J, with 6 bases between. The sequenced part of the CDR3 DNA is TGTGGTGCTCAGGCTAGTCAAAACACCTTGTAC. This gives the protein CGAQASQNTLY. The whole CDR3 is CGAQASQNTLYF.

Regarding this clone: Mouse gene names apply. Read data end 1 residue before the CDR3 end; the end is taken from the germline J gene. This chain joins TRBV16 and TRBJ1-1; D ambiguous. CDR3 size: 12 residues. V was shortened by 0 bases and J by 5 bases, with 4 bases between the two germline ends. Germline V CDR1 and CDR2: SGHSA, FRNQAP. The sequenced part of the CDR3 DNA is TGTGCAAGCAGCTTAGAACAAACAGAAGTCTTC. Translating gives CASSLEQTEVF. The entire CDR3 is CASSLEQTEVFF.

This clone was seen a few times. Here the gene names and germline are mouse. The read ends 1 residue shy of where the CDR3 ends; the end is completed using the germline J gene. The chain recombines TRBV3 with TRBJ2-7; 12 bases are shared with TRBD2. This CDR3 region has 14 residues. Looked up from germline, CDR1 is SNHLY and CDR2 is FYNGKV (reference sequence). With 5 bases clipped from V and 7 bases from J, the junction kept 6 bases outside the gene matches. The CDR3 spells CASSPGLGGREQYF. The sequenced part of the CDR3 DNA is TGTGCCAGCAGCCCGGGACTGGGGGGACGGGAACAGTAC.

In regard to this clone: The gene names given are mouse names. The read terminates 1 residue before the CDR3 end, so the remaining end is supplied by the germline J gene. This chain joins TRBV26 and TRBJ1-4; TRBD1 agrees at 7 bases. V shed 2 bases, J shed 7 bases, and the junction held 7 bases outside the gene matches. CDR1 and CDR2 from the germline V gene are KGHPV and FQNQEV (reference sequence). CDR3 length: 15 amino acids. Partial CDR3 DNA: TGTGCCAGCAGTCTGGGGACAGAACGGAGCGAAAGATTATTT. This gives the protein CASSLGTERSERLF. The CDR3, in full, reads CASSLGTERSERLFF.

Details on this clone: Mouse gene names apply. The read falls 1 residue short of the CDR3 end, and the missing part is taken from the germline J gene. This sample includes further DNA sequences coding for the same CDR3. The chain uses TRBV12-2 and TRBJ1-1, with D maybe TRBD1 (5 bases). The CDR3 runs 13 residues. Germline V gene data show CDR1 as SGHLS and CDR2 as HYDKME. Trimming shortened V by 2 bases and J by 2 bases, and 8 bases separated the two germline ends. CDR3 protein: CASSRQGNTEVFF. CDR3 DNA, as far as it was read: TGTGCCAGCTCTCGCCAGGGTAACACAGAAGTCTTC.

About this clone itself: Here the gene names and germline are mouse. The read stops 1 residue short of the end of the CDR3; the missing end is completed from the germline J gene. This sequence joins TRBV26 and TRBJ2-5; 7 positions match TRBD2. The CDR3 totals 13 residues. Germline lookup yields CDR1 KGHPV and CDR2 FQNQEV (reference sequence). V shed 6 bases, J shed 3 bases, and the junction held 3 bases outside the gene matches. This chain's CDR3 is CASRAGGQDTQYF. CDR3 DNA, as far as it was read: TGTGCCAGCAGGGCTGGGGGTCAAGACACCCAGTAC.

To note about this clone: Here the gene names and germline are mouse. The read is 1 residue too short to cover the CDR3 end, so that end is filled in from the germline J gene. V gene TRBV15 combines with J gene TRBJ2-7, with D unclear. This CDR3 spans 12 amino acids. Germline lookup yields CDR1 SGHND and CDR2 FRSKSL. Deletions cut 4 bases from V and 4 bases from J, with 8 bases between. The CDR3 bases that were read are TGTGCCAGCAGTTCCGGGAAATATGAACAGTAC. Protein sequence: CASSSGKYEQY. The CDR3 as a whole reads CASSSGKYEQYF.

To note about this clone: Germline and genes: mouse. The read gets to within 1 residue of the CDR3 end, and the germline J gene fills in the rest. The J gene is TRBJ1-4, the V gene TRBV4; a possible D gene is TRBD1 (6 bases). V was pared by 5 bases and J by 7 bases, with 8 bases between. The CDR3 length is 12 residues. Germline V gene lookup returns CDR1 LGHDT and CDR2 YNNKQL (reference sequence). CDR3 sequence: CASSHRVERLFF. CDR3 DNA (partial): TGTGCCAGCAGCCACAGGGTCGAAAGATTATTT.

The sample holds a few counts of this clone. The germline and genes are mouse ones. With the read ending 1 residue before the CDR3 end, the germline J gene is used to fill in that end. The same CDR3 is also encoded by other DNA sequences in this sample. The genes are TRBV26 and TRBJ1-4; D is undetermined. This CDR3 is 14 amino acids long. Germline CDR1 is KGHPV and CDR2 is FQNQEV (reference sequence). Trimming removed 2 bases at V and 0 bases at J, with 4 bases between. CDR3 residues: CASSLRISNERLFF. The sequenced CDR3 bases are TGTGCCAGCAGTCTGAGAATTTCCAACGAAAGATTATTT.

As for this clone: Mouse names are used for the genes. Coverage ceases 1 residue before the CDR3 finishes, and the germline J gene fills in the end. The chain has TRBV26 and TRBJ1-3; D ambiguous. This CDR3 spans 14 amino acids. V lost 6 bases and J lost 0, with 9 bases in between. Per the germline V gene, CDR1 is KGHPV and CDR2 is FQNQEV (reference sequence). CDR3 region: CASSLDNSGNTLYF. The part of the CDR3 DNA that was read is TGTGCCAGCAGCCTCGACAATTCTGGAAATACGCTCTAT.